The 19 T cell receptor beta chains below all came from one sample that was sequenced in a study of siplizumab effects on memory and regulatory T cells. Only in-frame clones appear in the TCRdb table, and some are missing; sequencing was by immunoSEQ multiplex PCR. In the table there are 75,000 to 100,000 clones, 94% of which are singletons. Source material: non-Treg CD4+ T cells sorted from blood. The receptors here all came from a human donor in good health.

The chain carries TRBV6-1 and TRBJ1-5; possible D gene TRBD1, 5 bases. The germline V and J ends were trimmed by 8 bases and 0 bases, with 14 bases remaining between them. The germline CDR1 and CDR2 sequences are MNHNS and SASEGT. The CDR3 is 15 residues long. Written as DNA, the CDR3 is TGTGCCAGCTATCCGACAGTAAATAGCAATCAGCCCCAGCATTTT. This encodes CASYPTVNSNQPQHF.

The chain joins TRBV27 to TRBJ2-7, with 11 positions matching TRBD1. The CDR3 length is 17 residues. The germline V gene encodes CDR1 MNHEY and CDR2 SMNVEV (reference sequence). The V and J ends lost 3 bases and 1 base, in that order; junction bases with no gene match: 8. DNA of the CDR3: TGTGCCAGCAGTTTTCAGCGCGGGACAGGGGGTTCCTACGAGCAGTACTTC. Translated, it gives CASSFQRGTGGSYEQYF.

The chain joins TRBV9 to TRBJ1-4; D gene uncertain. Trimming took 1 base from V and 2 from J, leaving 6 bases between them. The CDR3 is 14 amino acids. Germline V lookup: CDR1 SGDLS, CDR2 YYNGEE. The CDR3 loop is CASSVRSTNEKLFF. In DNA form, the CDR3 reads TGTGCCAGCAGCGTAAGATCTACTAATGAAAAACTGTTTTTT.

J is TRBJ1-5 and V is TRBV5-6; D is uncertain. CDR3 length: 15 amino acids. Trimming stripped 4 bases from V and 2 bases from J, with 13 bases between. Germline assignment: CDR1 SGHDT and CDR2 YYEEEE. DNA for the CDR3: TGTGCCAGCAGCGCCGGACCTGGTGGCAATCAGCCCCAGCATTTT. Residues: CASSAGPGGNQPQHF.

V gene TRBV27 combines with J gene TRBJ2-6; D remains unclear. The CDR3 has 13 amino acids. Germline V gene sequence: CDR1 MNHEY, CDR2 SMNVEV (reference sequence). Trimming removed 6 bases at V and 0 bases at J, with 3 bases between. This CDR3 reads CASRDSGANVLTF. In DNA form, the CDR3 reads TGTGCCAGCAGGGACTCTGGGGCCAACGTCCTGACTTTC.

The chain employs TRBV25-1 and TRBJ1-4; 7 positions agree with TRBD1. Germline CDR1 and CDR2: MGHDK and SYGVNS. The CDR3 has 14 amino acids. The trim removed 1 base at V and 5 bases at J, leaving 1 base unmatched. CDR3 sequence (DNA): TGTGCCAGCAGTGAATTCAGGGGGAATGAAAAACTGTTTTTT. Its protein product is CASSEFRGNEKLFF.

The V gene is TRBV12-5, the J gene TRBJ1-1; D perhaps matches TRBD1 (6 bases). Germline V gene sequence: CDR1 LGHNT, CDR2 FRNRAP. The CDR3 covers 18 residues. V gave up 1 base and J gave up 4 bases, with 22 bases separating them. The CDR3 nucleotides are TGTGCTAGTGGTTTGGCCAGTACGGAAGGGGGTAGAATCACTGAAGCTTTCTTT. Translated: CASGLASTEGGRITEAFF.

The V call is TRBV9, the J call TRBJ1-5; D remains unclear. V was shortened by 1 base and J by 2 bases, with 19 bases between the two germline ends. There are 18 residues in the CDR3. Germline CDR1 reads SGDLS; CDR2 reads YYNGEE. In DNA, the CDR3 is TGTGCCAGCAGCGTAACTAGACCCGGGCCCTTGGGCAATCAGCCCCAGCATTTT. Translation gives CASSVTRPGPLGNQPQHF.

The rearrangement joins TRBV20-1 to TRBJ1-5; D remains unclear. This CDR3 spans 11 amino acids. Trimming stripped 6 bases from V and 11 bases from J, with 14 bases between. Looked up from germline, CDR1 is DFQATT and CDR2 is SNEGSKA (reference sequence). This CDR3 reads CSAHRALAQHF. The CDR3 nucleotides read TGCAGTGCCCACAGAGCGTTGGCCCAGCATTTT.

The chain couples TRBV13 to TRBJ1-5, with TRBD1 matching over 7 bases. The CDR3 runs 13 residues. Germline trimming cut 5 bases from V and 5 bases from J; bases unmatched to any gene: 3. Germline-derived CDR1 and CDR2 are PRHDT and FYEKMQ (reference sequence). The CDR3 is CASSTDRDQPQHF. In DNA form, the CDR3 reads TGTGCCAGCAGCACAGACAGGGATCAGCCCCAGCATTTT.

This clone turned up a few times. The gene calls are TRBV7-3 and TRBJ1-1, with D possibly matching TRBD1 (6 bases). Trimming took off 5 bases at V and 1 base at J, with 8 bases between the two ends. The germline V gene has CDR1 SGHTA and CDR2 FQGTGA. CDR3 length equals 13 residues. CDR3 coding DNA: TGTGCCAGCAGCCAGGACAGGAACACTGAAGCTTTCTTT. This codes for CASSQDRNTEAFF.

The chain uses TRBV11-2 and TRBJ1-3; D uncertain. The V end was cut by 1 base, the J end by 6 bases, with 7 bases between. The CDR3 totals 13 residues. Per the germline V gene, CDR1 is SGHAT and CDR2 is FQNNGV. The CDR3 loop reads CASSLGAINTIYF. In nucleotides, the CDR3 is TGTGCCAGCAGCTTAGGGGCGATAAACACCATATATTTT.

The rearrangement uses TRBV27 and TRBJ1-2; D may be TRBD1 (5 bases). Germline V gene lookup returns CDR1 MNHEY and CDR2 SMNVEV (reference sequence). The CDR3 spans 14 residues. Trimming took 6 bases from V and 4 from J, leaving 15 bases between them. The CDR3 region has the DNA TGTGCCAGCAGCCCCGGACACGGACCCTATGGCTACACCTTC. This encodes CASSPGHGPYGYTF.

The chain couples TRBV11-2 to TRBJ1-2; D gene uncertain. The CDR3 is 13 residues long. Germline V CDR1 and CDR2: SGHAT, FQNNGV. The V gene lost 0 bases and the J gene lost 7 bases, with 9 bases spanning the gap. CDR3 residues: CASSLEEGVGYTF. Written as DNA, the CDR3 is TGTGCCAGCAGCTTAGAGGAGGGTGTTGGCTACACCTTC.

DNA for the CDR3: TGCAGCACCGACAGGAACACTGAAGCTTTCTTT. It specifies CSTDRNTEAFF. V is TRBV29-1 and J is TRBJ1-1, with a possible D match to TRBD1 (5 bases). Germline CDR1 SQVTM, CDR2 ANQGSEA. With 8 bases removed from V and 1 base from J, the gap between germline ends came to 8 bases. This CDR3 has 11 amino acids.

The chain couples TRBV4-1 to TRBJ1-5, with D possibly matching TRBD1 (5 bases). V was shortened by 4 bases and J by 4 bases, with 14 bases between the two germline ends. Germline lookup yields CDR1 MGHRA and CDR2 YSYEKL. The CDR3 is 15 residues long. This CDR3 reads CASSPSGAGNQPQHF. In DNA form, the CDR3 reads TGCGCCAGCAGCCCCAGCGGGGCTGGGAATCAGCCCCAGCATTTT.

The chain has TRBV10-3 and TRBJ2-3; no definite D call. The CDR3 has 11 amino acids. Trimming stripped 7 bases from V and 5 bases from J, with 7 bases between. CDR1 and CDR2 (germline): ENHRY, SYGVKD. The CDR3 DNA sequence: TGTGCCATCACCGATTTAGATACGCAGTATTTT. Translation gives CAITDLDTQYF.

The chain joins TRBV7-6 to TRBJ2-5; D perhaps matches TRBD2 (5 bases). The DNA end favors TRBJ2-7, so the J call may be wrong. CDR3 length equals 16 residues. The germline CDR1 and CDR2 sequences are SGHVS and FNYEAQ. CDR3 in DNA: TGTGCCAGCAGCTTAGCGATGATGGGGAGCTCCTACGAGCAGTACTTC. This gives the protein CASSLAMMGSSYEQYF.

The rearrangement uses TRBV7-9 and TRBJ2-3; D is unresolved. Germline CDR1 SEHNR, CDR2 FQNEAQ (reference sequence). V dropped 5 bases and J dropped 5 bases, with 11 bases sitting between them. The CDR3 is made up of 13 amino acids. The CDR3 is CASSNLAIDTQYF. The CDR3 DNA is TGTGCCAGCAGCAACTTAGCAATAGATACGCAGTATTTT.